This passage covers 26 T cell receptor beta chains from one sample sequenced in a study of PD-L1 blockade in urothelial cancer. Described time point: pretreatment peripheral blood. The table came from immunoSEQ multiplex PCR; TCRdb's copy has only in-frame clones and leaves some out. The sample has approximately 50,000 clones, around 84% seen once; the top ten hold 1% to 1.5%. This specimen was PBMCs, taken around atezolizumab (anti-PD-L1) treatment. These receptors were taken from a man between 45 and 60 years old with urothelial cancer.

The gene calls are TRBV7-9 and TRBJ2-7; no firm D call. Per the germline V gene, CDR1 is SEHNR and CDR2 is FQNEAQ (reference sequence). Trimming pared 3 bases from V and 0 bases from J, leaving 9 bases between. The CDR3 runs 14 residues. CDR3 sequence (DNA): TGTGCCAGCAGCTTCGTGGGCAACTCCTACGAGCAGTACTTC. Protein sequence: CASSFVGNSYEQYF.

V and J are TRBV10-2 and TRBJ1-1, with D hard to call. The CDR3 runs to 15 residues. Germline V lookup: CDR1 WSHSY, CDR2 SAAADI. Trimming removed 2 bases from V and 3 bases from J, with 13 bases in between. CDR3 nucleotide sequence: TGCGCCAGCAGTGAGGGTGGCGGTGTGGACACTGAAGCTTTCTTT. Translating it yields CASSEGGGVDTEAFF.

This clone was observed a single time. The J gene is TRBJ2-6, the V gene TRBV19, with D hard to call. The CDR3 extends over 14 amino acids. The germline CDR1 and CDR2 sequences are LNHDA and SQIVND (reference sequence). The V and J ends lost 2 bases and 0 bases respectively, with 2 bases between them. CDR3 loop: CASSIYSGANVLTF. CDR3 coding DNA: TGTGCCAGTAGTATATACTCTGGGGCCAACGTCCTGACTTTC.

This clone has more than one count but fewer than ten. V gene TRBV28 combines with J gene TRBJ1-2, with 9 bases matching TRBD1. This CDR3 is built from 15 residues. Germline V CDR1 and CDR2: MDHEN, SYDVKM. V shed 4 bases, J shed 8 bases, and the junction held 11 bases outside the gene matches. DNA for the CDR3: TGTGCCAGCAGTTCCCCTATCGACAGGGGGAACGGCTACACCTTC. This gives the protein CASSSPIDRGNGYTF.

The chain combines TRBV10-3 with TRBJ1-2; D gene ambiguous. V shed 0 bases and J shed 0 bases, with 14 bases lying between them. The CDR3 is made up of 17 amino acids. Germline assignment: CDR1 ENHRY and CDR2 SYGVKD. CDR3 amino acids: CAISESEGTPPNYGYTF. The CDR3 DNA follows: TGTGCCATCAGTGAGTCTGAGGGAACCCCACCTAACTATGGCTACACCTTC.

CDR3: CASSLGQVNEKLFF. CDR3 nucleotides: TGTGCCAGCAGTTTAGGTCAGGTGAATGAAAAACTGTTTTTT. V gene TRBV27 combines with J gene TRBJ1-4, with unresolved D. The CDR3 spans 14 residues. Deletions cut 2 bases from V and 5 bases from J, with 9 bases between. Germline loops: CDR1 MNHEY, CDR2 SMNVEV (reference sequence).

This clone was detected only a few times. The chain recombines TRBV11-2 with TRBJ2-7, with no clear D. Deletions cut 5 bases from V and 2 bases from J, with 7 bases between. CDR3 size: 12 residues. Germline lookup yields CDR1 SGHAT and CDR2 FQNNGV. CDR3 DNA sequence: TGTGCCAGCAGCCCCGACACCTACGAGCAGTACTTC. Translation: CASSPDTYEQYF.

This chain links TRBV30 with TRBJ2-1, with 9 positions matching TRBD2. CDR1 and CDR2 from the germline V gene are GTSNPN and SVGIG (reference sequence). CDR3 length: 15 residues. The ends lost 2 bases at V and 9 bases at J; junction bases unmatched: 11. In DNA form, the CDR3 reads TGTGCCTGGAGTCCGATGACTCTAGCGGGATTTGAGCAGTTCTTC. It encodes CAWSPMTLAGFEQFF.

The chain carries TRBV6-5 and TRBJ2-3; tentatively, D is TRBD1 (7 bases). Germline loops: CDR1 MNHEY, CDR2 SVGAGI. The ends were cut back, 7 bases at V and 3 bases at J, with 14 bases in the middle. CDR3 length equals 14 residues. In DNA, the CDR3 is TGTGCCAGCACTTCAGGGGGAGGAACAGATACGCAGTATTTT. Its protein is CASTSGGGTDTQYF.

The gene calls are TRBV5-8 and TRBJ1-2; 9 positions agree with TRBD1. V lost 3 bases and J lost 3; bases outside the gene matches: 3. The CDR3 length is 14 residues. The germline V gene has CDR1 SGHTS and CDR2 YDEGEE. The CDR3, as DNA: TGTGCCAGCAGCTCCCGGGACAGGGACTATGGCTACACCTTC. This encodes CASSSRDRDYGYTF.

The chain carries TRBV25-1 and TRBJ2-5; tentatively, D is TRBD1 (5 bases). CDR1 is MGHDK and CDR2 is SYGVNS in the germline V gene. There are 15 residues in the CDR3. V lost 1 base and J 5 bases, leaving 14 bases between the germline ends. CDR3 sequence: CASSEWLGGAETQYF. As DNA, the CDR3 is TGTGCCAGCAGTGAATGGCTGGGTGGGGCCGAGACCCAGTACTTC.

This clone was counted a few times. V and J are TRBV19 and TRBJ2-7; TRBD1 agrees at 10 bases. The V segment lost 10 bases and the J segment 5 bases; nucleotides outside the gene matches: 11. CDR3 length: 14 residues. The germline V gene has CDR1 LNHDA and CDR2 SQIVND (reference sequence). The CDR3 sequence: CATKTGTGVHEQYF. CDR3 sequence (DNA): TGTGCCACTAAAACCGGGACAGGGGTTCACGAGCAGTACTTC.

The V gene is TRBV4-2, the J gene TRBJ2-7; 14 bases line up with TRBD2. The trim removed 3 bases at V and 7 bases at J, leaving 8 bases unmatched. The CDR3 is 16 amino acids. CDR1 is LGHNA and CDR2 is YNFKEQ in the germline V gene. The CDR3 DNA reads TGTGCCAGCAGCCAGACTAGCGGGGGGGCGGCTAGAGAGCAGTACTTC. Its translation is CASSQTSGGAAREQYF.

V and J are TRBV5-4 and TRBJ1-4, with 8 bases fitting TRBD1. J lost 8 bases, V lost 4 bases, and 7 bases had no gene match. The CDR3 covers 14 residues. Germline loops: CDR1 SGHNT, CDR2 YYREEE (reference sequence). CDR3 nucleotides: TGTGCCAGCAGCCAGGGGGCAGTGGAGGAAAAACTGTTTTTT. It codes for CASSQGAVEEKLFF.

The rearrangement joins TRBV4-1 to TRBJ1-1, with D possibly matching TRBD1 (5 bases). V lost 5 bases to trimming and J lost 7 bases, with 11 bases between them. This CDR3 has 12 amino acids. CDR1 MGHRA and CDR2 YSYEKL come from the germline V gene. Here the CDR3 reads CASSFREGEAFF. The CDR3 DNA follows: TGCGCCAGCAGCTTCAGGGAGGGTGAAGCTTTCTTT.

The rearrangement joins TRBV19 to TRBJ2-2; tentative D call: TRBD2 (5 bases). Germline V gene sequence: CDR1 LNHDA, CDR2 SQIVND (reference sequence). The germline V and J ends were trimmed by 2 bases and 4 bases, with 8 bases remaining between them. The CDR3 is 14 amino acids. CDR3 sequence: CASSILAGTGELFF. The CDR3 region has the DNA TGTGCCAGTAGTATACTTGCGGGCACCGGGGAGCTGTTTTTT.

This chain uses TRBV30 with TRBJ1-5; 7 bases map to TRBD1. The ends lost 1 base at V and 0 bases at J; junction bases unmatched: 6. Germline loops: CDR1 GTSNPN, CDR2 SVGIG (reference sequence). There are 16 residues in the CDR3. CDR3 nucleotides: TGTGCCTGGAGTGGAATGGGACAGTATAGCAATCAGCCCCAGCATTTT. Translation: CAWSGMGQYSNQPQHF.

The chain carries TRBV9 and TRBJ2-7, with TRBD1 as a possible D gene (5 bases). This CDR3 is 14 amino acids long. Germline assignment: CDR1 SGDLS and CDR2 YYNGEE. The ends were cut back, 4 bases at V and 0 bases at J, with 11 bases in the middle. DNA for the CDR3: TGTGCCAGCAGCTCCCAGGGCAGCTCCTACGAGCAGTACTTC. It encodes CASSSQGSSYEQYF.

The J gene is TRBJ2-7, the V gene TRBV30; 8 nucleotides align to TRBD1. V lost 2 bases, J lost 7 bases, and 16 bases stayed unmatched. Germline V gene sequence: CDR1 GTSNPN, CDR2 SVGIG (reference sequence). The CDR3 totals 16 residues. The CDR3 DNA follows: TGTGCCTGGAGTCTCGCAGGGGGCAAGGTCAGCCGAGAGCAGTACTTC. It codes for CAWSLAGGKVSREQYF.

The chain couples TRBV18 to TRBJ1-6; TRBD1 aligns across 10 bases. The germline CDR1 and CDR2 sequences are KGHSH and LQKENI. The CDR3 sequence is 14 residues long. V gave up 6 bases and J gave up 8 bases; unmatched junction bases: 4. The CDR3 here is CASSPGQGYSPLHF. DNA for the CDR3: TGTGCCAGCTCCCCGGGACAGGGGTATTCACCCCTCCACTTT.

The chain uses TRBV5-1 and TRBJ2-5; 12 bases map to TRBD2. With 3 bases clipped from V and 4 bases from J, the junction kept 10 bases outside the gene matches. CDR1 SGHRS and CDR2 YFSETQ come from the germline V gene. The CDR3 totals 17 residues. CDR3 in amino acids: CASSWTRLAGAGETQYF. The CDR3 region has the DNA TGCGCCAGCAGCTGGACACGACTAGCGGGGGCAGGAGAGACCCAGTACTTC.

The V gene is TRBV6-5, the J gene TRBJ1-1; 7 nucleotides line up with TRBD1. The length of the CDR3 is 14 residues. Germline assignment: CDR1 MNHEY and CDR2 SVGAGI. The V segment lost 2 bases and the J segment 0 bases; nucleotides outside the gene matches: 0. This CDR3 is CASSYDRVNTEAFF. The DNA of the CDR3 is TGTGCCAGCAGTTACGACAGGGTGAACACTGAAGCTTTCTTT.

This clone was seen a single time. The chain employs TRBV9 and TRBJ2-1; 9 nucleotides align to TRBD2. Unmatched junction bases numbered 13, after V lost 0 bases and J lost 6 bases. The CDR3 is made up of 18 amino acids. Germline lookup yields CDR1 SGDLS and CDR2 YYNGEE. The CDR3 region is CASSVDPMVAGVRNEQFF. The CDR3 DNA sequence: TGTGCCAGCAGCGTAGACCCCATGGTAGCGGGAGTTCGCAATGAGCAGTTCTTC. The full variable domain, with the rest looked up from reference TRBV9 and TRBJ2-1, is DSGVTQTPKHLITATGQRVTLRCSPRSGDLSVYWYQQSLDQGLQFLIQYYNGEERAKGNILERFSAQQFPDLHSELNLSSLELGDSALYFCASSVDPMVAGVRNEQFFGPGTRLTVL.

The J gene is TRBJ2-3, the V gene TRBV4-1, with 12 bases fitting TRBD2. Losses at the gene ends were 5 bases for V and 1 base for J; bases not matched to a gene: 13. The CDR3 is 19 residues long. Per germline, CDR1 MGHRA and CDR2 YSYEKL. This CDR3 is CASSYPRTSGAAGTDTQYF. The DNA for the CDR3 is TGCGCCAGCAGCTACCCCCGGACTAGCGGGGCCGCGGGCACAGATACGCAGTATTTT.

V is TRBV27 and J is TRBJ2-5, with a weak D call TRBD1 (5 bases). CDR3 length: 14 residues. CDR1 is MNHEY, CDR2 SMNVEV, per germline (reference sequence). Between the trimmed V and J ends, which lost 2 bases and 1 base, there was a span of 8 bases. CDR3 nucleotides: TGTGCCAGCAGTTTAAGGGGATTCCAAGAGACCCAGTACTTC. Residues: CASSLRGFQETQYF.

CDR3 amino acids: CASSLGTTKDTQYF. The CDR3 bases are TGCGCCAGCAGCTTAGGGACAACCAAAGATACGCAGTATTTT. This rearrangement joins TRBV5-1 to TRBJ2-3, with TRBD1 as a possible D gene (6 bases). With 2 bases removed from V and 5 bases from J, the gap between germline ends came to 12 bases. CDR3 size: 14 residues. CDR1 and CDR2 (germline): SGHRS, YFSETQ.